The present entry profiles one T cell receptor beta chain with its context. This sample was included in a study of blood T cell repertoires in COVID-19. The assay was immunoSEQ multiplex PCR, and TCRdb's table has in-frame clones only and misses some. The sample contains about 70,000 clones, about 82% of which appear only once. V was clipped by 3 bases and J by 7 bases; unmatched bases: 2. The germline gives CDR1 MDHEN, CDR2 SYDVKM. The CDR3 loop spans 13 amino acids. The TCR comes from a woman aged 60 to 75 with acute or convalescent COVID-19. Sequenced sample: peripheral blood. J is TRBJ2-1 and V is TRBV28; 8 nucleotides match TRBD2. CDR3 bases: TGTGCCAGCAGTTTGCCGGGAGGGAATGAGCAGTTCTTC. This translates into CASSLPGGNEQFF.